The present entry profiles one T cell receptor beta chain with its context. What it recognizes is unknown. The junction had 9 bases not matched to a gene; V was cut back by 3 bases and J by 8 bases. Germline assignment: CDR1 MNHEY and CDR2 SMNVEV (reference sequence). The CDR3 is 16 residues long. This sample is part of a study of cytotoxic CD8 clonotypes in ibrutinib-treated CLL. Study information: Responses comprised about 24 partial and 2 complete; at median around 70 months, roughly 15 remained remitted and some twelve progressed. Among the samples, the mean was approximately 250,000 productive templates and 85,000 to 100,000 productive rearrangements. Overall study findings and caveats: Circulating CD8+ T-cell counts were tracked by baseline clonality, which exceeded that of age-matched healthy donors. Clonality was elevated at ibrutinib response and had returned toward baseline at progression.

Using immunoSEQ multiplex PCR, the repertoire was profiled, and TCRdb retains in-frame clones only, with some absent. The data contain some 29,000 clones, around three fifths of them seen just once; the ten biggest clones take up 14%. The sample was PBMCs, taken before ibrutinib treatment. The chain carries TRBV27 and TRBJ2-3, with 12 positions matching TRBD2. This sequence was found in a human donor with chronic lymphocytic leukemia. CDR3 sequence reads: CASSFLAGGTTGTQYF. CDR3 nucleotides: TGTGCCAGCAGTTTTCTAGCGGGGGGGACAACTGGTACGCAGTATTTT.